These T cell receptor beta chains were read from a single sample in a study of blood T cell repertoires in COVID-19. Assay: immunoSEQ multiplex PCR; the TCRdb copy retains only in-frame clones and omits some. The data contain more than 250,000 clones, under 90% of them singletons. Source material: peripheral blood. These receptors all stem from a human donor in a cohort sampled during active COVID-19. Each CDR3 is given with its conserved first and last residue. A D gene is named only where the DNA matches it firmly. Rows give clone size only sometimes, using once, few, many, or a class for an expanded clone.

TRBV28,-,TRBJ2-7,-,TGTGCCAGCAGTTCCCTGGTGGAGGGGGCAACATTCGAGCAGTACTTC,CASSSLVEGATFEQYF
TRBV5-1,-,TRBJ1-3,-,TGCGCCAGCAGCAGCGGAAACACCATATATTTT,CASSSGNTIYF
TRBV2,-,TRBJ2-7,TRBD1,TGTGCCAGCAGCAGGGACAGGAGCTCCTCCTACGAGCAGTACTTC,CASSRDRSSSYEQYF
TRBV5-6,-,TRBJ1-2,-,TGTGCCAGCAGCTTGGGAGACTACCCTGTATCGGCGGGCCTAAACACCTTC,CASSLGDYPVSAGLNTF
TRBV5-4,few,TRBJ1-2,TRBD1,TGTGCCAGCAGCTTGAGGGGACAGGATACCTACACCTTC,CASSLRGQDTYTF
TRBV28,-,TRBJ1-1,-,TGTGCCAGCAGTTTAGAGGGCCTGGCGACTTTCTTT,CASSLEGLATFF
TRBV6-5,-,TRBJ2-1,-,TGTGCCAGCAGTTACTCAACGGGGGTCGGCGATCATGAGCAGTTCTTC,CASSYSTGVGDHEQFF
TRBV28,-,TRBJ1-2,-,TGTGCCAGTGTCACCACAGGGCTAGGGAAAAACTATGGCTACACCTTC,CASVTTGLGKNYGYTF
TRBV5-1,-,TRBJ2-7,-,TGCGCCAGCAGCTTGTCCTCCGGCGGCTACGAGCAGTACTTC,CASSLSSGGYEQYF
TRBV7-2,-,TRBJ2-7,TRBD2,TGTGCCAGCAGCTTAACCCCCGCGGGAGGGCCCTATGAGCAGTACTTC,CASSLTPAGGPYEQYF
TRBV7-3,-,TRBJ1-1,-,TGTGCCAGCAGCTATGGGGGCAACACTGAAGCTTTCTTT,CASSYGGNTEAFF
TRBV29-1,once,TRBJ2-2,-,TGCAGCGTTGAGGGCCCGCAAGGGCTGTTTTTT,CSVEGPQGLFF
TRBV5-1,-,TRBJ2-1,TRBD2,TGCGCCAGCAGCGTGACCATGAGCGGGGGGTACAATGAGCAGTTCTTC,CASSVTMSGGYNEQFF
TRBV4-2,few,TRBJ2-5,TRBD2,TGTGCCAGCAGCCCGACTAGCGGGGGGGCAGAGACCCAGTACTTC,CASSPTSGGAETQYF
TRBV28,-,TRBJ1-5,-,TGTGCCAGCATCACGCAGGGCAATCAGCCCCAGCATTTT,CASITQGNQPQHF
TRBV18,-,TRBJ1-6,-,TGTGCCAGCTCTTCCTCGCAGGGGAATTCACCCCTCCACTTT,CASSSSQGNSPLHF